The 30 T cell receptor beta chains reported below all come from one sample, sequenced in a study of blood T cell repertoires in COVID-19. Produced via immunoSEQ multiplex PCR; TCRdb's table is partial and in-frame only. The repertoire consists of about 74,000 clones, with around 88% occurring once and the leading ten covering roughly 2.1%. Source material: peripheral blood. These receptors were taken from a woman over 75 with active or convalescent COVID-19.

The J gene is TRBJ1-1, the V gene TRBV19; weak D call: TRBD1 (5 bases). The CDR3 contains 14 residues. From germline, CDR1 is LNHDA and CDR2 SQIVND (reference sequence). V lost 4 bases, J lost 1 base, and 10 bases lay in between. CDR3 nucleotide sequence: TGTGCCAGTAGTAAGGGGCGGAGGAACACTGAAGCTTTCTTT. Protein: CASSKGRRNTEAFF.

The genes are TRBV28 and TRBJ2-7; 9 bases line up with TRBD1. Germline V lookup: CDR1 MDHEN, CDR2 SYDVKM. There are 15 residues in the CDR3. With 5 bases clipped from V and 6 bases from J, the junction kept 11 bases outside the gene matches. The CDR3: CASSLPGQGATEQYF. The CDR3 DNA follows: TGTGCCAGCAGTCTCCCGGGACAGGGAGCGACCGAGCAGTACTTC.

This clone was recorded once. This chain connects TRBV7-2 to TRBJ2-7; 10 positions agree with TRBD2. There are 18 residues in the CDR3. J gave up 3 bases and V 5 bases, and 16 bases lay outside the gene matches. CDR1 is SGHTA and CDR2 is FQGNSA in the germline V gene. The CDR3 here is CASSHLAGGSRTDYEQYF. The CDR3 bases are TGTGCCAGCAGCCACTTAGCGGGGGGTTCGCGAACGGACTACGAGCAGTACTTC.

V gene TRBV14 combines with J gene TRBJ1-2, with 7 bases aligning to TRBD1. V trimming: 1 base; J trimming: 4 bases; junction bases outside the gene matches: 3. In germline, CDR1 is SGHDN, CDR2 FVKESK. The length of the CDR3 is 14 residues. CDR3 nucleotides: TGTGCCAGCAGCCAAGGGACAGGCCCCTATGGCTACACCTTC. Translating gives CASSQGTGPYGYTF.

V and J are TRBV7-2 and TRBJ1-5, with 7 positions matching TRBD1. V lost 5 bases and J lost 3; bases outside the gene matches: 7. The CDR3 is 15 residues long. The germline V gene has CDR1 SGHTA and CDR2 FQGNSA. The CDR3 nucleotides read TGTGCCAGCAGCATCCCGGACAGGTACAATCAGCCCCAGCATTTT. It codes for CASSIPDRYNQPQHF.

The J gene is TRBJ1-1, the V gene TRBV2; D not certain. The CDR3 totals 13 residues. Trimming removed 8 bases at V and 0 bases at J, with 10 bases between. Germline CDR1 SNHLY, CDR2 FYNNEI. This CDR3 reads CASSGMMNTEAFF. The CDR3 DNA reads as TGTGCCAGCTCGGGAATGATGAACACTGAAGCTTTCTTT.

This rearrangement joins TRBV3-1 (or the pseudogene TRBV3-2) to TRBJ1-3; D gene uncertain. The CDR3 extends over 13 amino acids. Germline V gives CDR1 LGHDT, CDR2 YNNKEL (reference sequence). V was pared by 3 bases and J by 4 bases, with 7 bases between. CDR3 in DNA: TGTGCCAGCAGCCATTCACAGGGAAACACCATATATTTT. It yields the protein CASSHSQGNTIYF.

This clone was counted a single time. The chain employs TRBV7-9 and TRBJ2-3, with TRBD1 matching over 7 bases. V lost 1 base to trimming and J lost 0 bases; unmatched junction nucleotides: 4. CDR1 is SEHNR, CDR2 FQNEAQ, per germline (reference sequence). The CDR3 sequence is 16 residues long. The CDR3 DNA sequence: TGTGCCAGCAGCTTAGGGGACAGTTCTAGCACAGATACGCAGTATTTT. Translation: CASSLGDSSSTDTQYF.

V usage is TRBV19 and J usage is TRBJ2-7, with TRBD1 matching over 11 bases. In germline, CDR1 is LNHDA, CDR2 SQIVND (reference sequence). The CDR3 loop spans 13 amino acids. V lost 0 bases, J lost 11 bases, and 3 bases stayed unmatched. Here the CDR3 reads CASSIDGQGAKYF. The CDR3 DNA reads TGTGCCAGTAGTATAGACGGACAGGGGGCAAAGTACTTC.

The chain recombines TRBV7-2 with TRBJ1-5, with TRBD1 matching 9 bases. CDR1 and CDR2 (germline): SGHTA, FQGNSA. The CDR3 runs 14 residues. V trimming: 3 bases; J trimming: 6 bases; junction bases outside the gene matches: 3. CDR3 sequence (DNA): TGTGCCAGCAGCTTTACAGGGGGCTCTCAGCCCCAGCATTTT. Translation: CASSFTGGSQPQHF.

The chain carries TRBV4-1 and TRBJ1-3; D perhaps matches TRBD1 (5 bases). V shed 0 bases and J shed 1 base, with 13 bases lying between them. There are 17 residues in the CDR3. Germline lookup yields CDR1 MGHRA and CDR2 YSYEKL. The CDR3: CASSQEGWGGSGNTIYF. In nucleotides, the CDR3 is TGCGCCAGCAGCCAAGAAGGGTGGGGGGGATCTGGAAACACCATATATTTT.

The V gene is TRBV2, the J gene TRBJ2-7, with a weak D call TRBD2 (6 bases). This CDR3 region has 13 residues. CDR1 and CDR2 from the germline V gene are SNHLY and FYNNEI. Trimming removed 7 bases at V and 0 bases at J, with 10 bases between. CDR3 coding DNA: TGTGCCAGCAACGTAGCGGTCTCCTACGAGCAGTACTTC. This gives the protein CASNVAVSYEQYF.

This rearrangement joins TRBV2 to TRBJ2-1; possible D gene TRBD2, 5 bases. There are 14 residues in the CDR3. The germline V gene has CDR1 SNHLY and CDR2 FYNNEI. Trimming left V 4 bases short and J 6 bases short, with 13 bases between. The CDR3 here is CASSVTRSRNEQFF. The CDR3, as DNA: TGTGCCAGCAGTGTCACTAGATCTCGCAATGAGCAGTTCTTC.

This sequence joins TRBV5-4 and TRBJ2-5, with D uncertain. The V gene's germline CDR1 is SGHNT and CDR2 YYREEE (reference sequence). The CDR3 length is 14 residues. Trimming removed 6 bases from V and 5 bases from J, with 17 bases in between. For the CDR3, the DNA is TGTGCCAGCAAACCCTACAGTCAATCGGAGACCCAGTACTTC. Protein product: CASKPYSQSETQYF. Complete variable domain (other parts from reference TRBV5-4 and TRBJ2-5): ETGVTQSPTHLIKTRGQQVTLRCSSQSGHNTVSWYQQALGQGPQFIFQYYREEENGRGNFPPRFSGLQFPNYSSELNVNALELDDSALYLCASKPYSQSETQYFGPGTRLLVL.

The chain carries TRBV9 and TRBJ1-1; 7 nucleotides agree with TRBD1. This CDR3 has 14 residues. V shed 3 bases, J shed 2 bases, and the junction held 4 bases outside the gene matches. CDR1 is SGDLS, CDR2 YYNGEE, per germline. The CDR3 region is CASSAHRGNTEAFF. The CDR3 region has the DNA TGTGCCAGCAGCGCACACAGGGGAAACACTGAAGCTTTCTTT. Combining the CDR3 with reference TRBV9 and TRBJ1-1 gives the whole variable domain DSGVTQTPKHLITATGQRVTLRCSPRSGDLSVYWYQQSLDQGLQFLIQYYNGEERAKGNILERFSAQQFPDLHSELNLSSLELGDSALYFCASSAHRGNTEAFFGQGTRLTVV.

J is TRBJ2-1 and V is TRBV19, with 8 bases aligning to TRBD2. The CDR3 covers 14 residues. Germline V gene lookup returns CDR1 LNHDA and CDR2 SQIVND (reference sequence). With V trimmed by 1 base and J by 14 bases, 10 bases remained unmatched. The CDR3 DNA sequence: TGTGCCAGTAGTATAGGACGGGAGGGGAATTCGAAGTTCTTC. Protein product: CASSIGREGNSKFF.

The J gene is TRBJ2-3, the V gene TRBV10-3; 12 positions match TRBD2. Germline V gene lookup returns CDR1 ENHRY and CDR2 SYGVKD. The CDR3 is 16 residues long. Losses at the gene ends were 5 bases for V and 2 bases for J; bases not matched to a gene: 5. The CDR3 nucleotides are TGTGCCATCAGTCCCACTAGCGGGAGGTCCACAGATACGCAGTATTTT. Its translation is CAISPTSGRSTDTQYF.

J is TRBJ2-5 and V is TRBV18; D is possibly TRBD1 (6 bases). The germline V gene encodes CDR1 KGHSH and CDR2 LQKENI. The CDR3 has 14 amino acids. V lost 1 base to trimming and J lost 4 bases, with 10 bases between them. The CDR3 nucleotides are TGTGCCAGCTCACCACTACAGGGCGGAGAGACCCAGTACTTC. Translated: CASSPLQGGETQYF.

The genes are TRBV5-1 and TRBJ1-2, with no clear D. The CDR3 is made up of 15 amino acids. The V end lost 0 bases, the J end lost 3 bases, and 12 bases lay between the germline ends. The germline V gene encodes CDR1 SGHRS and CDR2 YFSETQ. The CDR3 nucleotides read TGCGCCAGCAGCTTGGATTCAGTCTTGGACTATGGCTACACCTTC. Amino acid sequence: CASSLDSVLDYGYTF. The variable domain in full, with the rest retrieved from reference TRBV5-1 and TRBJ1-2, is KAGVTQTPRYLIKTRGQQVTLSCSPISGHRSVSWYQQTPGQGLQFLFEYFSETQRNKGNFPGRFSGRQFSNSRSEMNVSTLELGDSALYLCASSLDSVLDYGYTFGSGTRLTVV.

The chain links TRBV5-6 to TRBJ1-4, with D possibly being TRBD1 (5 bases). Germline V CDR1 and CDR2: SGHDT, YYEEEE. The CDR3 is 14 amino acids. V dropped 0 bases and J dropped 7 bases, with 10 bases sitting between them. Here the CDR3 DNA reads TGTGCCAGCAGCTTGGGGGGCAATGGTGAAAAACTGTTTTTT. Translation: CASSLGGNGEKLFF.

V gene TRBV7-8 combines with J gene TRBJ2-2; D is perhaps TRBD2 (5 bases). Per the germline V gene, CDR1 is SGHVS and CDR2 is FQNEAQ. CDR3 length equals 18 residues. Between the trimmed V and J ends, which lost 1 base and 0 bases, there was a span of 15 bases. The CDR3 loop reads CASSLGPGSGPNTGELFF. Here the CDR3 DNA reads TGTGCCAGCAGCTTAGGCCCTGGGAGCGGCCCGAACACCGGGGAGCTGTTTTTT.

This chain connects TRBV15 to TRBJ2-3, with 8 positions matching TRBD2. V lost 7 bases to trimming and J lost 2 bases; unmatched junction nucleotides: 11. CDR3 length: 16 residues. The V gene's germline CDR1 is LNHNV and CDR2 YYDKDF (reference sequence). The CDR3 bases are TGTGCCACCACCCCCTCGGAGCGGGAGTACACAGATACGCAGTATTTT. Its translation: CATTPSEREYTDTQYF.

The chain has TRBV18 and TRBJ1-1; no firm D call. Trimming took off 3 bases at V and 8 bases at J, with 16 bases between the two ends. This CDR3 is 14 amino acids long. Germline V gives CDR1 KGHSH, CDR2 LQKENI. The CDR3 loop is CASSPRLYSSEAFF. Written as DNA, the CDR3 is TGTGCCAGCTCACCTAGGCTTTATAGTAGCGAAGCTTTCTTT.

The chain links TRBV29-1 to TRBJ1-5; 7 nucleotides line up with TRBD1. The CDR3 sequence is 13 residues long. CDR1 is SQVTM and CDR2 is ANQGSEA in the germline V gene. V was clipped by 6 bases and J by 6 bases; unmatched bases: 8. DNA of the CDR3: TGCAGCGTGCGACAGGGCGCGAGTCAGCCCCAGCATTTT. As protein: CSVRQGASQPQHF.

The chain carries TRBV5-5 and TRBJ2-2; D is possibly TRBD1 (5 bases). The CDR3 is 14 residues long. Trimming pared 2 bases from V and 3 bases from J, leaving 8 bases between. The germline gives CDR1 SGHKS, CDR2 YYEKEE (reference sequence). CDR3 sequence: CASSFRQYTGELFF. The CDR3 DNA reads TGTGCCAGCAGCTTTCGACAGTACACCGGGGAGCTGTTTTTT.

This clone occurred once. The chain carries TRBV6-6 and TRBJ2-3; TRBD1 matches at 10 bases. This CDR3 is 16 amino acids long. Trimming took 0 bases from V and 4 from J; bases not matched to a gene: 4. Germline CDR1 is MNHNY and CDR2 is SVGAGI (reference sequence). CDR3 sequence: CASSYSRDRGSDTQYF. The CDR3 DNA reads TGTGCCAGCAGTTACTCGCGGGACAGGGGTTCAGATACGCAGTATTTT.

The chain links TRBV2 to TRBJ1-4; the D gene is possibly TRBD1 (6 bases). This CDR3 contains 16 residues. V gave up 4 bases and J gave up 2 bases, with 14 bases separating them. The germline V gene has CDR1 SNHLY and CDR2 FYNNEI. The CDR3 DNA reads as TGTGCCAGCAGTGTCCGGGGGGCGGGTACTAATGAAAAACTGTTTTTT. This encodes CASSVRGAGTNEKLFF.

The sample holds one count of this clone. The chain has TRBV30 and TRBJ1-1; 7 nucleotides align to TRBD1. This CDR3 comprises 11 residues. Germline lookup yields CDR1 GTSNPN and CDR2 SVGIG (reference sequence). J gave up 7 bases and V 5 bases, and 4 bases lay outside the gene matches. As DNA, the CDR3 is TGTGCCTGGCTAGACAGGGTTGAAGCTTTCTTT. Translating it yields CAWLDRVEAFF.

This CDR3 reads CARSLSGQVLTGELFF. Here the CDR3 DNA reads TGTGCCAGAAGCTTGTCGGGACAGGTCCTGACCGGGGAGCTGTTTTTT. V is TRBV5-3 and J is TRBJ2-2; TRBD1 agrees at 8 bases. TRBV5-3 counts as an open reading frame of uncertain function. Trimming took 1 base from V and 5 from J; bases not matched to a gene: 7. The CDR3 is 16 residues long.

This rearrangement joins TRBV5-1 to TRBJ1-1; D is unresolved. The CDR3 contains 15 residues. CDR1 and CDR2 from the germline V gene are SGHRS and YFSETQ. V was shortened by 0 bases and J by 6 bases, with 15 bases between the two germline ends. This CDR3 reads CASSLDGSGWAEAFF. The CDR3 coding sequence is TGCGCCAGCAGCTTGGATGGTTCGGGGTGGGCTGAAGCTTTCTTT. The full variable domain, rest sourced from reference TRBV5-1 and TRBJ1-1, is KAGVTQTPRYLIKTRGQQVTLSCSPISGHRSVSWYQQTPGQGLQFLFEYFSETQRNKGNFPGRFSGRQFSNSRSEMNVSTLELGDSALYLCASSLDGSGWAEAFFGQGTRLTVV.